These 20 T cell receptor beta chains came from one sample sequenced in a study of cytomegalovirus exposure and HLA in healthy donors. It was with 60 Vbeta and 13 Jbeta primers that the PCR ran. The protocol was immunoSEQ multiplex PCR, while the TCRdb copy is restricted to in-frame clones and leaves out a portion. The sample has 190,000 or so clones, around four fifths seen once. The sequenced material came from PBMCs. The origin of the receptors is a middle-aged man in good health and CMV-seronegative.

This chain uses TRBV27 with TRBJ1-4, with D possibly being TRBD1 (5 bases). In germline, CDR1 is MNHEY, CDR2 SMNVEV (reference sequence). CDR3 length equals 15 residues. V lost 3 bases to trimming and J lost 8 bases, with 16 bases between them. CDR3 in amino acids: CASSFRGSGGEKLFF. CDR3 coding DNA: TGTGCCAGCAGTTTCCGGGGGAGCGGAGGCGAAAAACTGTTTTTT.

The chain uses TRBV6-6 and TRBJ2-5, with TRBD2 matching over 10 bases. The CDR3 extends over 15 amino acids. Germline V gene lookup returns CDR1 MNHNY and CDR2 SVGAGI (reference sequence). The junction had 9 bases not matched to a gene; V was cut back by 6 bases and J by 5 bases. CDR3 loop: CASRQQRGGHETQYF. The CDR3 nucleotides read TGTGCCAGCAGACAACAGCGGGGGGGCCACGAGACCCAGTACTTC.

This chain connects TRBV10-3 to TRBJ1-2; maybe TRBD1 (6 bases). CDR3 length equals 13 residues. With 10 bases removed from V and 6 bases from J, the gap between germline ends came to 18 bases. The germline CDR1 and CDR2 sequences are ENHRY and SYGVKD. Here the CDR3 DNA reads TGTGCCAGCGGACAGCACTTCCCTAATGGCTACACCTTC. Its translation: CASGQHFPNGYTF.

The V gene is TRBV2, the J gene TRBJ2-1; 10 nucleotides line up with TRBD2. The CDR3 sequence is 17 residues long. Germline assignment: CDR1 SNHLY and CDR2 FYNNEI. The V segment lost 6 bases and the J segment 0 bases; nucleotides outside the gene matches: 8. CDR3 amino acids: CASRQTSGRYSYNEQFF. CDR3 in DNA: TGTGCCAGCAGACAGACTAGCGGGCGATACTCCTACAATGAGCAGTTCTTC.

As to this clone: At one end, the junction sequence differs from germline, possibly due to a read error. V usage is TRBV7-7 and J usage is TRBJ2-2, with unresolved D. The CDR3 has 14 residues. CDR1 SSHAT and CDR2 FNYEAQ come from the germline V gene (reference sequence). DNA for the CDR3: TGTGCTAGCAGCTTAGAACACAACACCGGGGAGCTGTTTTTT. This translates into CASSLEHNTGELFF.

The V call is TRBV18, the J call TRBJ2-5, with D maybe TRBD1 (6 bases). The V gene lost 5 bases and the J gene lost 2 bases, with 9 bases spanning the gap. Germline CDR1 reads KGHSH; CDR2 reads LQKENI. There are 13 residues in the CDR3. The CDR3 region is CASSSQGQETQYF. CDR3 nucleotide sequence: TGTGCCAGCTCAAGTCAGGGGCAAGAGACCCAGTACTTC.

The chain employs TRBV28 and TRBJ2-7; tentative D call: TRBD2 (6 bases). Trimming removed 3 bases from V and 7 bases from J, with 10 bases in between. Germline V gene data show CDR1 as MDHEN and CDR2 as SYDVKM. The CDR3 has 12 residues. The CDR3 protein is CASSFGDWEQYF. In DNA form, the CDR3 reads TGTGCCAGCAGTTTCGGGGACTGGGAGCAGTACTTC.

The chain couples TRBV5-1 to TRBJ1-5; D is undetermined. This CDR3 contains 14 residues. The V end lost 3 bases, the J end lost 2 bases, and 9 bases lay between the germline ends. Germline-derived CDR1 and CDR2 are SGHRS and YFSETQ. The CDR3 nucleotides are TGCGCCAGCAGCTCGTCGGGAGGCAATCAGCCCCAGCATTTT. This gives the protein CASSSSGGNQPQHF. Combining the CDR3 with reference TRBV5-1 and TRBJ1-5 gives the whole variable domain KAGVTQTPRYLIKTRGQQVTLSCSPISGHRSVSWYQQTPGQGLQFLFEYFSETQRNKGNFPGRFSGRQFSNSRSEMNVSTLELGDSALYLCASSSSGGNQPQHFGDGTRLSIL.

CDR3 nucleotide sequence: TGTGCCAGTAGTCTGAGGACAGGGAGTAGCAAAAACATTCAGTACTTC. Its protein product is CASSLRTGSSKNIQYF. The chain links TRBV19 to TRBJ2-4, with TRBD1 matching over 8 bases. CDR1 is LNHDA, CDR2 SQIVND, per germline (reference sequence). Trimming removed 5 bases from V and 3 bases from J; junction bases left unmatched: 9. This CDR3 is built from 16 residues.

This chain uses TRBV6-5 with TRBJ1-1, with D possibly matching TRBD1 (6 bases). Germline V lookup: CDR1 MNHEY, CDR2 SVGAGI. V lost 5 bases to trimming and J lost 9 bases, with 16 bases between them. CDR3 length: 13 residues. The CDR3 region is CASSNTGTPKAFF. CDR3 bases: TGTGCCAGCAGTAATACCGGGACACCTAAAGCTTTCTTT.

The V and J genes are TRBV11-2 and TRBJ2-5; 10 nucleotides match TRBD2. Per germline, CDR1 SGHAT and CDR2 FQNNGV. This CDR3 has 16 amino acids. With V trimmed by 0 bases and J by 5 bases, 6 bases remained unmatched. The CDR3, as DNA: TGTGCCAGCAGCTTAGATCTAGCGGGAGAGTTGGAGACCCAGTACTTC. Its protein is CASSLDLAGELETQYF.

The V and J genes are TRBV7-9 and TRBJ2-4; 14 bases fit TRBD2. With 1 base clipped from V and 1 base from J, the junction kept 6 bases outside the gene matches. Germline loops: CDR1 SEHNR, CDR2 FQNEAQ (reference sequence). This CDR3 region has 19 residues. CDR3: CASSLEGLAGGVAKNIQYF. The DNA for the CDR3 is TGTGCCAGCAGCTTAGAAGGACTAGCGGGGGGCGTCGCCAAAAACATTCAGTACTTC.

The gene calls are TRBV6-5 and TRBJ1-5, with 8 bases that match TRBD1. The CDR3 sequence is 15 residues long. Germline lookup yields CDR1 MNHEY and CDR2 SVGAGI. V shed 6 bases and J 3 bases; nucleotides not matched to a gene: 7. The CDR3 spells CASRPDREANQPQHF. CDR3 sequence (DNA): TGTGCCAGCAGACCGGACAGGGAGGCCAATCAGCCCCAGCATTTT.

The J gene is TRBJ2-5, the V gene TRBV13; 8 bases fit TRBD2. The germline gives CDR1 PRHDT, CDR2 FYEKMQ (reference sequence). Unmatched junction bases numbered 3, after V lost 5 bases and J lost 10 bases. The CDR3 totals 11 residues. The CDR3 sequence is CASSAGGGQYF. CDR3 DNA: TGTGCCAGCAGCGCCGGGGGGGGCCAGTACTTC.

The V and J genes are TRBV11-2 and TRBJ2-1; D perhaps matches TRBD2 (5 bases). Germline lookup yields CDR1 SGHAT and CDR2 FQNNGV. Trimming cost V 6 bases and J 7 bases, with 10 bases left between them. The CDR3 has 12 residues. CDR3 nucleotide sequence: TGTGCCAGCAGTTCTAGCTCTAATGAGCAGTTCTTC. This codes for CASSSSSNEQFF.

The chain employs TRBV7-2 and TRBJ2-1; D may be TRBD2 (7 bases). Deletions cut 2 bases from V and 9 bases from J, with 17 bases between. CDR3 length: 15 residues. The V gene's germline CDR1 is SGHTA and CDR2 FQGNSA. The chain's CDR3 is CASSLRGARKGEQFF. The CDR3 coding sequence is TGTGCCAGCAGCTTACGGGGGGCGAGGAAGGGTGAGCAGTTCTTC.

This chain uses TRBV7-3 with TRBJ2-5; TRBD2 matches at 14 bases. The CDR3 totals 15 residues. Germline-derived CDR1 and CDR2 are SGHTA and FQGTGA. The J segment lost 4 bases and the V segment lost 5 bases, leaving 3 bases of the junction unmatched. The CDR3 sequence: CASSATSGGAETQYF. In nucleotides, the CDR3 is TGTGCCAGCAGCGCGACTAGCGGGGGGGCAGAGACCCAGTACTTC.

This chain uses TRBV21-1 with TRBJ2-4; the table names TRBD2, a call not compared with the DNA. TRBV21-1 is designated a pseudogene. This CDR3 region has 16 residues. Here the CDR3 DNA reads TGTGCCAGCAGCAAAGACCGGGGGGCCTCCAAAAACATTCAGTACTTC. This translates into CASSKDRGASKNIQYF.

The table lists this clone with a count of one. The chain employs TRBV2 and TRBJ1-6, with 7 bases fitting TRBD1. The V segment lost 4 bases and the J segment 5 bases; nucleotides outside the gene matches: 8. The CDR3 is 16 amino acids. Germline lookup yields CDR1 SNHLY and CDR2 FYNNEI. CDR3 coding DNA: TGTGCCAGCAGTGTAGACCGGGACAGCCATAATTCACCCCTCCACTTT. This encodes CASSVDRDSHNSPLHF.

This chain links TRBV7-2 with TRBJ1-3; no clear D gene. Trimming left V 0 bases short and J 0 bases short, with 9 bases between. This CDR3 comprises 16 residues. Germline V gene data show CDR1 as SGHTA and CDR2 as FQGNSA. The CDR3 spells CASSLAQVLSGNTIYF. CDR3 bases: TGTGCCAGCAGCTTAGCGCAGGTCCTCTCTGGAAACACCATATATTTT.